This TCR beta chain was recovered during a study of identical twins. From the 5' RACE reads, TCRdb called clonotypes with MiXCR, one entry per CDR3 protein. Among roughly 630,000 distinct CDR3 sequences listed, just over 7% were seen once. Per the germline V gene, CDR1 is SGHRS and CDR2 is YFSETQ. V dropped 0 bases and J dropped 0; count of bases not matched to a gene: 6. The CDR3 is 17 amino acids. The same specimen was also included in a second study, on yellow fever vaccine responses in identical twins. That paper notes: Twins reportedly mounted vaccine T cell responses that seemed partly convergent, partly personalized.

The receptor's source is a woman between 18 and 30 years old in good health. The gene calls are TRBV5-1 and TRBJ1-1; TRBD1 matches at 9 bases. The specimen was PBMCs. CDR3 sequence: CASSLAGTGRVNTEAFF. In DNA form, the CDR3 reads TGCGCCAGCAGCTTGGCCGGGACAGGGAGGGTGAACACTGAAGCTTTCTTT.